One T cell receptor (beta chain) is described in this entry. This sample was taken from a study of identical twins. One entry per CDR3 protein, called by TCRdb with MiXCR from the 5' RACE reads. The sample yields some 210,000 distinct CDR3 sequences, less than 20% seen once. V shed 2 bases and J shed 6 bases, with 20 bases lying between them. Germline CDR1 SNHLY, CDR2 FYNNEI. The CDR3 is made up of 17 amino acids. A further study also used this sample, focusing on T cells expressing NK-cell markers.

The TCR comes from a woman aged 18 to 35 in good health. Sequencing used CD8+ T cells sorted from blood. The genes are TRBV2 and TRBJ1-5; possible D gene TRBD1, 5 bases. The CDR3 DNA sequence: TGTGCCAGCAGTGAACAGGGATGGGGAGCGAGAGCTCAGCCCCAGCATTTT. This translates into CASSEQGWGARAQPQHF.